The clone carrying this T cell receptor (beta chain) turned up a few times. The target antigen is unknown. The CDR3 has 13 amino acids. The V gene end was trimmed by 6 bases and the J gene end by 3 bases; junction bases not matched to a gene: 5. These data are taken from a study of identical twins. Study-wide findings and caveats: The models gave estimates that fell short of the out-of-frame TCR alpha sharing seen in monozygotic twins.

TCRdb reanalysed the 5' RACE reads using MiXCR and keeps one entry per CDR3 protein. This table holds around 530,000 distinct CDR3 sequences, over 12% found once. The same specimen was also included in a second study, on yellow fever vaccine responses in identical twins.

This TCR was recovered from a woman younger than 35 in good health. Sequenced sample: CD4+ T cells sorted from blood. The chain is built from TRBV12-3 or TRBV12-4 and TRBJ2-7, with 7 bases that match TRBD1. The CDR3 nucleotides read TGTGCCAGCAGAGGGGGCCAGGACTACGAGCAGTACTTC. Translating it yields CASRGGQDYEQYF.